The 20 T cell receptor beta chains listed next were all sequenced from one sample in a study of blood T cells in healthy people across ages. Sample-barcoded 5' priming and a J-beta primer mix drove a second PCR of about 7 to 12 cycles. One entry per CDR3 protein results from TCRdb running MiXCR on the 5' RACE reads. The sample records 550,000 to 750,000 distinct CDR3 sequences, over 20% being singletons. The sequenced sample consisted of blood. The receptors stem from a man between 65 and 80 years old in good health.

The chain has TRBV6-1 and TRBJ1-5, with D perhaps matching TRBD1 (5 bases). Between the trimmed V and J ends, which lost 5 bases and 0 bases, there was a span of 17 bases. The germline V gene encodes CDR1 MNHNS and CDR2 SASEGT. This CDR3 has 17 residues. The CDR3 is CASSPTGPSVSNQPQHF. The CDR3 DNA reads TGTGCCAGCAGTCCTACGGGACCGAGCGTTAGCAATCAGCCCCAGCATTTT.

The rearrangement links TRBV20-1 to TRBJ2-3; D is unresolved. The CDR3 has 12 residues. Between the trimmed V and J ends, which lost 3 bases and 6 bases, there was a span of 10 bases. Germline CDR1 DFQATT, CDR2 SNEGSKA (reference sequence). CDR3 residues: CSASLPGDTQYF. The CDR3 nucleotides are TGCAGTGCTAGCCTCCCTGGGGATACGCAGTATTTT.

The V call is TRBV3-1, the J call TRBJ2-7; D tentatively fits TRBD1 or TRBD2 (6 bases each). The germline gives CDR1 LGHDT, CDR2 YNNKEL (reference sequence). V was shortened by 4 bases and J by 6 bases, with 19 bases between the two germline ends. The length of the CDR3 is 15 residues. This chain's CDR3 is CASSLDLEEGGEQYF. Written as DNA, the CDR3 is TGTGCCAGCAGCCTCGATCTGGAGGAGGGGGGCGAGCAGTACTTC.

This clonotype has only a few counts. The V call is TRBV27, the J call TRBJ2-4; TRBD1 matches at 7 bases. The germline V gene encodes CDR1 MNHEY and CDR2 SMNVEV (reference sequence). The CDR3 has 14 residues. The trim removed 5 bases at V and 1 base at J, leaving 2 bases unmatched. CDR3 loop: CASSPDRAKNIQYF. CDR3 DNA sequence: TGTGCCAGCAGTCCGGACAGGGCCAAAAACATTCAGTACTTC.

The CDR3 is CASSTSSGRIYEQFF. The CDR3 region has the DNA TGTGCCAGCTCGACGTCTAGCGGGAGGATATATGAGCAGTTCTTC. The genes are TRBV18 and TRBJ2-1; the match to TRBD2 covers 11 bases. CDR3 size: 15 residues. V trimming: 6 bases; J trimming: 8 bases; junction bases outside the gene matches: 9. Germline V gene sequence: CDR1 KGHSH, CDR2 LQKENI.

V usage is TRBV24-1 and J usage is TRBJ2-3, with D possibly called TRBD1 or TRBD2 (5 bases each). The CDR3 consists of 15 residues. The V end was cut by 1 base, the J end by 4 bases, with 11 bases between. Germline V CDR1 and CDR2: KGHDR, SFDVKD. The CDR3 nucleotides are TGTGCCACCAGTGATTTCCGGGACGTGGCAGATACGCAGTATTTT. Protein sequence: CATSDFRDVADTQYF.

This clonotype was counted between two and nine times. The chain's CDR3 is CASSENAGLGGYTF. CDR3 in DNA: TGCGCCAGCAGCGAAAACGCAGGGCTGGGTGGCTACACCTTC. The V gene is TRBV4-3, the J gene TRBJ1-2; D may be TRBD1 (5 bases). CDR1 is LGHNA, CDR2 YSLEER, per germline. V lost 5 bases and J 7 bases, leaving 17 bases between the germline ends. The CDR3 consists of 14 residues.

There are a few counts of this clonotype. The gene calls are TRBV2 and TRBJ2-7, with a possible D match to TRBD1 (6 bases). The CDR3 loop spans 13 amino acids. Per germline, CDR1 SNHLY and CDR2 FYNNEI. V was pared by 6 bases and J by 3 bases, with 12 bases between. The CDR3 sequence: CASRRTELYEQYF. In DNA, the CDR3 is TGTGCCAGCAGAAGGACAGAACTCTACGAGCAGTACTTC. The variable domain in full, completed from reference TRBV2 and TRBJ2-7, reads EPEVTQTPSHQVTQMGQEVILRCVPISNHLYFYWYRQILGQKVEFLVSFYNNEISEKSEIFDDQFSVERPDGSNFTLKIRSTKLEDSAMYFCASRRTELYEQYFGPGTRLTVT.

This clonotype was detected only a few times. This sequence joins TRBV4-1 and TRBJ1-4; tentatively, D is TRBD1 (6 bases). Per germline, CDR1 MGHRA and CDR2 YSYEKL. This CDR3 contains 20 residues. Trimming removed 0 bases at V and 4 bases at J, with 24 bases between. CDR3 DNA sequence: TGCGCCAGCAGCCAAGAGGGTAAACGGTCAGGGGATTTTGGTAATGAAAAACTGTTTTTT. Its protein product is CASSQEGKRSGDFGNEKLFF.

The table lists this clonotype with a few counts. The V and J genes are TRBV3-1 and TRBJ2-3; 10 nucleotides align to TRBD1. V dropped 3 bases and J dropped 2; count of bases not matched to a gene: 8. Per the germline V gene, CDR1 is LGHDT and CDR2 is YNNKEL (reference sequence). This CDR3 has 17 residues. The CDR3 bases are TGTGCCAGCAGCCATTCCGGGACAGGGGAAGTCACAGATACGCAGTATTTT. Protein sequence: CASSHSGTGEVTDTQYF.

This clonotype showed up just a few times. The V gene is TRBV20-1, the J gene TRBJ2-3; 9 bases are shared with TRBD2. Unmatched junction bases numbered 12, after V lost 7 bases and J lost 4 bases. CDR1 and CDR2 from the germline V gene are DFQATT and SNEGSKA (reference sequence). This CDR3 comprises 15 residues. The DNA for the CDR3 is TGCAGTGGGAAGACTCGGCGGGAGGGGGCAGATACGCAGTATTTT. Its protein product is CSGKTRREGADTQYF.

The chain combines TRBV6-1 with TRBJ2-1, with TRBD1 matching 9 bases. V shed 3 bases and J 0 bases; nucleotides not matched to a gene: 0. This CDR3 has 15 residues. The germline CDR1 and CDR2 sequences are MNHNS and SASEGT. CDR3 protein: CASSETGGSYNEQFF. CDR3 coding DNA: TGTGCCAGCAGTGAGACAGGGGGCTCCTACAATGAGCAGTTCTTC.

V usage is TRBV7-9 and J usage is TRBJ2-3, with D maybe TRBD2 (5 bases). The CDR3 is 15 residues long. V gave up 7 bases and J gave up 2 bases, with 16 bases separating them. Germline V lookup: CDR1 SEHNR, CDR2 FQNEAQ (reference sequence). The CDR3 is CASTRWSGATDTQYF. CDR3 nucleotides: TGTGCCAGCACCCGTTGGAGCGGCGCCACAGATACGCAGTATTTT.

The CDR3 DNA reads as TGCAGTGCTAGAGGGACCCGGGACAGGGTTAACAATGAGCAGTTCTTC. It specifies CSARGTRDRVNNEQFF. The V gene is TRBV20-1, the J gene TRBJ2-1, with 9 bases that match TRBD1. Trimming took 1 base from V and 5 from J; bases not matched to a gene: 9. Germline CDR1 reads DFQATT; CDR2 reads SNEGSKA (reference sequence). This CDR3 region has 16 residues.

The chain recombines TRBV10-3 with TRBJ2-4, with D possibly being TRBD1 (6 bases). Trimming shortened V by 4 bases and J by 5 bases, and 6 bases separated the two germline ends. CDR3 size: 12 residues. CDR1 is ENHRY, CDR2 SYGVKD, per germline. The CDR3 here is CAISGQENIQYF. CDR3 nucleotide sequence: TGTGCCATCAGTGGACAGGAAAACATTCAGTACTTC.

This sequence joins TRBV5-1 and TRBJ2-5; TRBD2 aligns across 11 bases. The CDR3 spans 15 residues. V was clipped by 2 bases and J by 5 bases; unmatched bases: 5. Germline V gene sequence: CDR1 SGHRS, CDR2 YFSETQ. The CDR3 sequence is CASSFTSGSEETQYF. The DNA of the CDR3 is TGCGCCAGCAGCTTCACTAGCGGGAGTGAGGAGACCCAGTACTTC.

The V call is TRBV6-5, the J call TRBJ2-3, with 14 bases aligning to TRBD2. Germline values: CDR1 MNHEY, CDR2 SVGAGI. The trim removed 4 bases at V and 4 bases at J, leaving 13 bases unmatched. This CDR3 has 19 amino acids. The CDR3 spells CASSSLPRGTSGSPDTQYF. CDR3 DNA: TGTGCCAGCAGTTCCCTCCCCAGGGGGACTAGCGGGAGCCCAGATACGCAGTATTTT.

This clonotype showed up just a few times. The chain links TRBV2 to TRBJ2-1; D remains ambiguous. V was clipped by 3 bases and J by 8 bases, with 14 bases between them. The CDR3 sequence is 14 residues long. Looked up from germline, CDR1 is SNHLY and CDR2 is FYNNEI. CDR3 coding DNA: TGTGCCAGCAGTGATCAGGCCAGGAGCTATGAGCAGTTCTTC. Encoded protein: CASSDQARSYEQFF.

The rearrangement links TRBV28 to TRBJ2-3, with 9 bases aligning to TRBD1. The CDR3 contains 15 residues. Germline loops: CDR1 MDHEN, CDR2 SYDVKM. Germline trimming cut 5 bases from V and 3 bases from J; bases unmatched to any gene: 6. The CDR3 region has the DNA TGTGCCAGCAGTCTGGGACAGGGTTTGACAGATACGCAGTATTTT. It codes for CASSLGQGLTDTQYF.

This sequence joins TRBV7-9 and TRBJ2-7, with D perhaps assigned TRBD1 or TRBD2 (5 bases each). The CDR3 is 13 amino acids. Trimming removed 9 bases at V and 3 bases at J, with 15 bases between. Looked up from germline, CDR1 is SEHNR and CDR2 is FQNEAQ (reference sequence). Written as DNA, the CDR3 is TGTGCCAGTTCCCGGGACGTCGACTACGAGCAGTACTTC. Encoded protein: CASSRDVDYEQYF.